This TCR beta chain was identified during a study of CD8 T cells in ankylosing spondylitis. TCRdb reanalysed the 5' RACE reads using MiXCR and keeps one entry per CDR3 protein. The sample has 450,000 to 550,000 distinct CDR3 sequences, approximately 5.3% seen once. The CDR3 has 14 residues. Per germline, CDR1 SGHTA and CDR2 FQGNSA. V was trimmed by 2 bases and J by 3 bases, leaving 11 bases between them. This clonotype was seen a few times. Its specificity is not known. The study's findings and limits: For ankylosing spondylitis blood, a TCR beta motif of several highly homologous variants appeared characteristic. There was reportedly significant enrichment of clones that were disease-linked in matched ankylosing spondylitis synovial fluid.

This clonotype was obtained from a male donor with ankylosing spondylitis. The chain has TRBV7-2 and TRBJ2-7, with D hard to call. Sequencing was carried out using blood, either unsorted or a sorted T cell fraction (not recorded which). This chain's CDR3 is CASSLYVGHYEQYF. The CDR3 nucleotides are TGTGCCAGCAGCTTATACGTAGGCCACTACGAGCAGTACTTC.